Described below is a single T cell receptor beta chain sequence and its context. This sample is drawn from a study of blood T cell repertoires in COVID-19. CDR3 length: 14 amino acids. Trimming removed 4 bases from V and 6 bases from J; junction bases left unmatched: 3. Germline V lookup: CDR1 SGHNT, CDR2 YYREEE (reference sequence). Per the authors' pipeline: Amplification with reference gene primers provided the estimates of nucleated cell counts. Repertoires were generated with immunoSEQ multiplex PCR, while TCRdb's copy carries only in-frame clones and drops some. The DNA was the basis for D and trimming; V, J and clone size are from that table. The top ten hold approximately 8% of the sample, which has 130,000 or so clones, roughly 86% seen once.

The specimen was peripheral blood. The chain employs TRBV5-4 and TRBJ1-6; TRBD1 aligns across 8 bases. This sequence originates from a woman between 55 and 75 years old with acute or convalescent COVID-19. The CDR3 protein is CASSRTGSNSPLHF. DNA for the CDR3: TGTGCCAGCAGCCGGACAGGGTCTAATTCACCCCTCCACTTT. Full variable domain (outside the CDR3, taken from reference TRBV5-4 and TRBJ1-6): ETGVTQSPTHLIKTRGQQVTLRCSSQSGHNTVSWYQQALGQGPQFIFQYYREEENGRGNFPPRFSGLQFPNYSSELNVNALELDDSALYLCASSRTGSNSPLHFGNGTRLTVT.